This is a list of T cell receptor beta chains from one sample in a study of response to subunit inactivated influenza vaccine. TCRdb called the RT-PCR reads again in MiXCR, with one record for every CDR3 protein. Among over 650,000 distinct CDR3 sequences listed, about a fifth were seen once. This material consisted of PBMCs from blood, taken roughly 5 days after vaccination. All receptors come from a man over 45 who received an inactivated influenza vaccine. Both conserved end residues are part of each CDR3. A D gene is named only where the DNA matches it firmly. Clone size appears in some rows only: once, few, many, or a class for an expanded clone.

size	D	V	J	CDR3	DNA
once	TRBD1	TRBV5-1	TRBJ1-1	CASSWGQGLTEAFF	TGCGCCAGCAGCTGGGGACAGGGTCTTACTGAAGCTTTCTTT
.	TRBD2	TRBV4-2	TRBJ2-1	CASSQDVSASGLGEQFF	TGTGCCAGCAGCCAAGATGTATCAGCTAGCGGTCTAGGTGAGCAGTTCTTC
.	TRBD2	TRBV7-2	TRBJ2-4	CASSPGLAGPKNIQYF	TGTGCCAGCAGCCCGGGACTAGCGGGACCCAAAAACATTCAGTACTTC
few	TRBD1	TRBV5-1	TRBJ2-7	CASTGGAGSHEQYF	TGCGCCAGCACAGGGGGCGCAGGCTCCCACGAGCAGTACTTC
.	.	TRBV15	TRBJ2-5	CTTSSLAVTKLYQETQYF	TGTACCACCAGCAGCTTGGCCGTGACTAAATTGTACCAAGAGACCCAGTACTTC
few	.	TRBV29-1	TRBJ1-2	CSVAKTGNLNYGYTF	TGCAGCGTCGCGAAGACAGGAAACCTAAACTATGGCTACACCTTC
few	.	TRBV3-1	TRBJ2-5	CASSHSGGETQYF	TGTGCCAGCAGCCACTCAGGGGGGGAGACCCAGTACTTC
.	.	TRBV7-2	TRBJ2-3	CASSLGAGGGDTQYF	TGTGCCAGCAGCTTAGGGGCAGGGGGAGGAGATACGCAGTATTTT
.	.	TRBV7-2	TRBJ2-2	CASSSKTRGVGGELFF	TGTGCCAGCAGCTCAAAAACAAGGGGCGTCGGCGGGGAGCTGTTTTTT
.	TRBD1	TRBV20-1	TRBJ2-1	CSARSGTGANEQFF	TGCAGTGCTAGATCCGGGACAGGGGCGAATGAGCAGTTCTTC
few	.	TRBV7-9	TRBJ2-7	CASSPRDLFYEQYF	TGTGCCAGCAGCCCGAGGGACTTGTTCTACGAGCAGTACTTC
few	.	TRBV5-1	TRBJ2-5	CASSLSTAQETQYF	TGCGCCAGCAGCTTGTCGACAGCTCAAGAGACCCAGTACTTC
.	.	TRBV12-3/TRBV12-4	TRBJ1-6	CASSRQGSRNSPLHF	TGTGCCAGCAGTCGGCAGGGAAGTAGGAATTCACCCCTCCACTTT
few	.	TRBV12-3/TRBV12-4	TRBJ2-1	CASRSGKYNEQFF	TGTGCCAGCAGGTCCGGAAAGTACAATGAGCAGTTCTTC
.	.	TRBV2	TRBJ1-1	CASSDQGMNTEAFF	TGTGCCAGCAGTGATCAGGGGATGAACACTGAAGCTTTCTTT
.	.	TRBV6-2/TRBV6-3	TRBJ2-2	CASSYGLRPNTGELFF	TGTGCCAGCAGTTACGGGCTCCGTCCTAACACCGGGGAGCTGTTTTTT
few	.	TRBV12-3/TRBV12-4	TRBJ1-1	CASSFGFGTEAFF	TGTGCCAGCAGTTTTGGGTTTGGAACTGAAGCTTTCTTT
.	TRBD1	TRBV7-2	TRBJ1-5	CASSSNRGADNQPQHF	TGTGCCAGCAGCTCAAACAGGGGGGCCGACAATCAGCCCCAGCATTTT
few	.	TRBV20-1	TRBJ1-1	CSATGTLNTEAFF	TGCAGTGCGACCGGGACATTGAACACTGAAGCTTTCTTT
.	.	TRBV20-1	TRBJ2-7	CSARDFRGRVYEQYF	TGCAGTGCTAGAGATTTTAGGGGTAGGGTCTACGAGCAGTACTTC
few	.	TRBV5-6	TRBJ2-5	CASRDVGGLQETQYF	TGTGCCAGCAGGGACGTGGGGGGGCTCCAAGAGACCCAGTACTTC
many	.	TRBV6-6	TRBJ2-2	CASSHERELFF	TGTGCCAGCAGTCACGAGAGGGAGCTGTTTTTT
few	.	TRBV12-3/TRBV12-4	TRBJ2-3	CASSPRAVPTQYF	TGTGCCAGCAGTCCCCGAGCCGTCCCTACGCAGTATTTT
.	TRBD1	TRBV28	TRBJ2-7	CASSFSIGGQGSYEQYF	TGTGCCAGCAGTTTCAGTATCGGCGGACAGGGCTCCTACGAGCAGTACTTC
few	.	TRBV7-8	TRBJ2-3	CASSGLVADTQYF	TGTGCCAGCAGCGGTCTAGTCGCAGATACGCAGTATTTT
.	.	TRBV12-3/TRBV12-4	TRBJ1-3	CASSSGSGNTIYF	TGTGCCAGCAGCTCGGGGTCTGGAAACACCATATATTTT
.	.	TRBV6-1	TRBJ2-2	CGTGPANTGELFF	TGTGGTACGGGACCTGCGAACACCGGGGAGCTGTTTTTT
few	.	TRBV12-3/TRBV12-4	TRBJ2-3	CASTPLDTQYF	TGTGCCAGCACCCCGCTGGATACGCAGTATTTT
few	TRBD1	TRBV11-1	TRBJ2-3	CASSPRQGISTDTQYF	TGTGCCAGCAGCCCGCGACAGGGGATTAGCACAGATACGCAGTATTTT
.	.	TRBV12-3/TRBV12-4	TRBJ1-5	CASSTGRQPQHF	TGTGCCAGCAGTACGGGACGGCAGCCCCAGCATTTT
.	.	TRBV29-1	TRBJ2-1	CSVTPGHPLFNEQFF	TGCAGCGTGACACCGGGACACCCCCTGTTTAATGAGCAGTTCTTC
.	TRBD2	TRBV7-8	TRBJ2-1	CASSPSTSGRAFNEQFF	TGTGCCAGCAGCCCATCGACTAGCGGGAGGGCCTTCAATGAGCAGTTCTTC
.	.	TRBV3-1	TRBJ2-4	CASSQYSIQYF	TGTGCCAGCAGCCAATACAGCATTCAGTACTTC
.	.	TRBV11-2	TRBJ1-6	CASSLSRTSMETLHF	TGTGCCAGCAGCTTATCTCGGACCTCGATGGAGACCCTCCACTTT
few	TRBD1	TRBV6-2/TRBV6-3	TRBJ2-7	CASSWTGTREQYF	TGTGCCAGCAGCTGGACAGGGACGCGCGAGCAGTACTTC
.	TRBD1	TRBV11-1	TRBJ1-1	CASSPGGQGLMLMNTEAFF	TGTGCCAGCAGCCCCGGAGGACAGGGACTAATGCTTATGAACACTGAAGCTTTCTTT
.	.	TRBV6-5	TRBJ1-6	CASSYGGGGSPLHF	TGTGCCAGCAGTTATGGGGGTGGAGGATCACCCCTCCACTTT
few	TRBD2	TRBV5-1	TRBJ2-7	CASSGYTSAEQYF	TGCGCCAGCAGCGGATATACTAGCGCCGAGCAGTACTTC
.	.	TRBV4-3	TRBJ2-2	CASSHEGPTTGELFF	TGCGCCAGCAGCCACGAAGGACCTACAACCGGGGAGCTGTTTTTT
many	.	TRBV27	TRBJ2-2	CASSFDRTGELFF	TGTGCCAGCAGCTTCGACAGGACCGGGGAGCTGTTTTTT
.	.	TRBV10-2	TRBJ2-5	CASSGARTETQYF	TGCGCCAGCAGTGGGGCTAGGACAGAGACCCAGTACTTC
.	.	TRBV20-1	TRBJ2-3	CSARGVVGPKTDTQYF	TGCAGTGCTAGAGGTGTAGTCGGGCCTAAGACAGATACGCAGTATTTT
many	.	TRBV29-1	TRBJ2-5	CSVEYEGTQYF	TGCAGCGTCGAGTATGAGGGGACCCAGTACTTC
few	TRBD1	TRBV6-5	TRBJ1-2	CASSYSTGGVYGYTF	TGTGCCAGCAGTTACTCCACAGGGGGCGTCTATGGCTACACCTTC
.	TRBD2	TRBV12-3/TRBV12-4	TRBJ2-3	CASSPSGSSPDTQYF	TGTGCCAGCAGTCCTAGCGGATCCTCCCCAGATACGCAGTATTTT
few	TRBD1	TRBV24-1	TRBJ1-2	CATSERQGLRDGYTF	TGTGCCACCAGTGAACGACAGGGACTTCGGGATGGCTACACCTTC
.	TRBD2	TRBV6-1	TRBJ2-2	CASSGTGLVPGELFF	TGTGCCAGCAGTGGCACGGGACTAGTCCCCGGGGAGCTGTTTTTT
.	TRBD1	TRBV24-1	TRBJ2-5	CATSELQGPQETQYF	TGTGCCACCAGCGAGCTACAGGGGCCGCAAGAGACCCAGTACTTC
few	.	TRBV12-3/TRBV12-4	TRBJ2-2	CASGLRGELFF	TGTGCCAGCGGCCTTAGGGGGGAGCTGTTTTTT
few	TRBD1	TRBV5-5	TRBJ2-3	CASSLDPTGYTDTQYF	TGTGCCAGCAGCTTGGATCCGACAGGGTACACAGATACGCAGTATTTT
.	.	TRBV20-1	TRBJ2-5	CSAPDLLQETQYF	TGCAGTGCTCCAGACCTCCTCCAAGAGACCCAGTACTTC
few	.	TRBV20-1	TRBJ2-7	CSVTPTGEGNEQYF	TGCAGTGTCACGCCGACAGGGGAGGGCAACGAGCAGTACTTC